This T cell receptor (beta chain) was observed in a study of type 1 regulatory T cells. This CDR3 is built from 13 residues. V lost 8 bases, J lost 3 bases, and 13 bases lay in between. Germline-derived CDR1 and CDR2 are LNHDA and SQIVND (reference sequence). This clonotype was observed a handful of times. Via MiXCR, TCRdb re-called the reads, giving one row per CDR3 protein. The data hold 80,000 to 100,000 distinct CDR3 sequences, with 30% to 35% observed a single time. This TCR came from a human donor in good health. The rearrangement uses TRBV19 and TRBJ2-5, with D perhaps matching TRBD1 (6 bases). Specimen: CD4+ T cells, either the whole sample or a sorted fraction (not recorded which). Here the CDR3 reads CASGDRDKETQYF. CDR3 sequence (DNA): TGTGCCAGTGGTGACCGGGACAAAGAGACCCAGTACTTC. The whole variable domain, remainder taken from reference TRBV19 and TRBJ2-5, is DGGITQSPKYLFRKEGQNVTLSCEQNLNHDAMYWYRQDPGQGLRLIYYSQIVNDFQKGDIAEGYSVSREKKESFPLTVTSAQKNPTAFYLCASGDRDKETQYFGPGTRLLVL.